The clone carrying this T cell receptor (beta chain) was found many times. No antigen is known for it. Sequencing ends 3 residues short of the CDR3 end; the germline J gene provides the rest. The data are from a study of T cell clonality in common variable immunodeficiency. TCRdb keeps only in-frame clones here, not all; method: immunoSEQ multiplex PCR. Singletons are absent from the sample, which has about 40,000 clones. The germline CDR1 and CDR2 sequences are SGHVS and FQNEAQ. The CDR3 runs 16 residues. The V and J ends lost 5 bases and 0 bases respectively, with 16 bases between them. General observations from the study: Fewer deletions and N-nucleotide insertions were reportedly seen in common variable immunodeficiency TCR beta sequences.

The specimen was peripheral blood mononuclear cells. This TCR came from a person aged 18 to 69 in good health. This rearrangement joins TRBV7-8 to TRBJ1-1, with D tentatively TRBD1 (6 bases). CDR3 DNA (partial): TGTGCCAGCAGCCCTGCCGGGACACTGATGAACACTGAA. As protein: CASSPAGTLMNTE. The whole CDR3 protein is CASSPAGTLMNTEAFF.